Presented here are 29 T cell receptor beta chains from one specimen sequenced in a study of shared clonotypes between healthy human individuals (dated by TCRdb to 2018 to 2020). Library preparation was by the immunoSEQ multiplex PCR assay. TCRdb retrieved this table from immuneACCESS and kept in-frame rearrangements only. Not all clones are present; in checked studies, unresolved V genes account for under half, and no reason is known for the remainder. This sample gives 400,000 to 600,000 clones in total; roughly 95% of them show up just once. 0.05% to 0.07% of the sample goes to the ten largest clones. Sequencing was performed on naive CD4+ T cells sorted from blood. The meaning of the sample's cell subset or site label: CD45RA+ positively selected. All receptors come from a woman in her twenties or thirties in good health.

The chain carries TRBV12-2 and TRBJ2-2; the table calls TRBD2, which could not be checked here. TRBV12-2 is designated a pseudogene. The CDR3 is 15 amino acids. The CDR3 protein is CASRYRDPGAGELFF. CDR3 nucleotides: TGTGCAAGTCGCTATCGGGACCCGGGGGCCGGGGAGCTGTTTTTT.

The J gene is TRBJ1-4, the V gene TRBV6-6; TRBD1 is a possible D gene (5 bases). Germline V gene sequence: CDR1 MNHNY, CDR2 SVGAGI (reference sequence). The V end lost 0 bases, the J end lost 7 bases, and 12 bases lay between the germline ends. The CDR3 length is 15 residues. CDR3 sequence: CASSYSDLGREKLFF. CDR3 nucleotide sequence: TGTGCCAGCAGTTACTCCGACTTGGGGCGTGAAAAACTGTTTTTT.

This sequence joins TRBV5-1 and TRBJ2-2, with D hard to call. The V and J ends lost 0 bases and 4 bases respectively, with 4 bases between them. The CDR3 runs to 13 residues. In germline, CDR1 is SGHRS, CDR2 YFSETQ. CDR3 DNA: TGCGCCAGCAGCTTGGGGACCACCGGGGAGCTGTTTTTT. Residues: CASSLGTTGELFF.

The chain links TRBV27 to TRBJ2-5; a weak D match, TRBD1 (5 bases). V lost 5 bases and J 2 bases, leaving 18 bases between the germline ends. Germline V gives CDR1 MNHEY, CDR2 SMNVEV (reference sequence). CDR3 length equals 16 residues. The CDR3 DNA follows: TGTGCCAGCAGTCCATGGACCTCCCAGGGACAAGAGACCCAGTACTTC. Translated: CASSPWTSQGQETQYF.

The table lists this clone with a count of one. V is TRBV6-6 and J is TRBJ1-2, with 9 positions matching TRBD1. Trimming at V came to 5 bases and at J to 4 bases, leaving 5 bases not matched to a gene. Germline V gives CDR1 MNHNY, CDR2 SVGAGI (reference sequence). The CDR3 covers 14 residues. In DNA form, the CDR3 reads TGTGCCAGCAGTACACAGGGGGCCGGCTATGGCTACACCTTC. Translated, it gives CASSTQGAGYGYTF.

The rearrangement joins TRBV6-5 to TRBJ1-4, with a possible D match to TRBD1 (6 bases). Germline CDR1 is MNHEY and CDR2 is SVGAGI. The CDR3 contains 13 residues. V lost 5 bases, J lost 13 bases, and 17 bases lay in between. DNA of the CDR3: TGTGCCAGCAGTCCGGCCTCAGGGGTGGGACTGTTTTTT. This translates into CASSPASGVGLFF.

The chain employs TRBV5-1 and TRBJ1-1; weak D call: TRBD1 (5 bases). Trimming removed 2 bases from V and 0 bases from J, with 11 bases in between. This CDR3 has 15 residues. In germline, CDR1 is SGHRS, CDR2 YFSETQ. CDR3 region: CASSLYRTMNTEAFF. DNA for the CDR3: TGCGCCAGCAGCTTATACAGGACCATGAACACTGAAGCTTTCTTT.

For the CDR3, the DNA is TGTGCCAGCAGTCCTAGGGTCAGCGGAGGCTACACCTTC. Translation gives CASSPRVSGGYTF. The chain couples TRBV28 to TRBJ1-2; no definite D call. The CDR3 length is 13 residues. Between the trimmed V and J ends, which lost 5 bases and 8 bases, there was a span of 15 bases. Germline-derived CDR1 and CDR2 are MDHEN and SYDVKM.

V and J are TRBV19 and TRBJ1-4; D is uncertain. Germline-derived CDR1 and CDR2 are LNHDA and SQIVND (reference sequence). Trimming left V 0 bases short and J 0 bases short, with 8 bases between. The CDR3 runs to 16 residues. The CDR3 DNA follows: TGTGCCAGTAGTATAGATCCAGCTGCAACTAATGAAAAACTGTTTTTT. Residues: CASSIDPAATNEKLFF.

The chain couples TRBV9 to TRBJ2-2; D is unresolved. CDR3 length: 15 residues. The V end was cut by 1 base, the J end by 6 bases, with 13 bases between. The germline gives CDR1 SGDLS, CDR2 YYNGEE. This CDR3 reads CASSVSGSLSGELFF. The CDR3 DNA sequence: TGTGCCAGCAGCGTATCAGGAAGTTTATCCGGGGAGCTGTTTTTT.

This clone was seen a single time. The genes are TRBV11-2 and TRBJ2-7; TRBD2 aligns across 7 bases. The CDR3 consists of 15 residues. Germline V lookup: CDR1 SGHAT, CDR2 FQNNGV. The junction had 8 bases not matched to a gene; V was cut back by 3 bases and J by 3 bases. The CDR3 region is CASSLWSGADYEQYF. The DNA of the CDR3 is TGTGCCAGCAGCTTGTGGAGCGGGGCTGACTACGAGCAGTACTTC.

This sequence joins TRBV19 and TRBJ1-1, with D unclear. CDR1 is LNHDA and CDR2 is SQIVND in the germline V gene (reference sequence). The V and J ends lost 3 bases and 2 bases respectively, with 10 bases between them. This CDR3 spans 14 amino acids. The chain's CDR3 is CASSIQVSNTEAFF. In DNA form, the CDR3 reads TGTGCCAGTAGTATCCAGGTCTCAAACACTGAAGCTTTCTTT. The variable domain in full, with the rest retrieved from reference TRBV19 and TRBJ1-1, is DGGITQSPKYLFRKEGQNVTLSCEQNLNHDAMYWYRQDPGQGLRLIYYSQIVNDFQKGDIAEGYSVSREKKESFPLTVTSAQKNPTAFYLCASSIQVSNTEAFFGQGTRLTVV.

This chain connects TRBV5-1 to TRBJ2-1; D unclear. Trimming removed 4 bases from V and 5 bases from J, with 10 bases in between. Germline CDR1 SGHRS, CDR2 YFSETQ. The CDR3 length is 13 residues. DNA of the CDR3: TGCGCCAGCAGCGGGCTCCTTGACAATGAGCAGTTCTTC. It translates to CASSGLLDNEQFF.

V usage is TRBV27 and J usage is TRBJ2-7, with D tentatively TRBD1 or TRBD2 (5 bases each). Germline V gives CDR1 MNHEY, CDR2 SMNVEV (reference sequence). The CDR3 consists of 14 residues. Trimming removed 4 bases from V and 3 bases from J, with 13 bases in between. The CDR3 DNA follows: TGTGCCAGCAGTTCGCCGGGGCGATTCTACGAGCAGTACTTC. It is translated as CASSSPGRFYEQYF.

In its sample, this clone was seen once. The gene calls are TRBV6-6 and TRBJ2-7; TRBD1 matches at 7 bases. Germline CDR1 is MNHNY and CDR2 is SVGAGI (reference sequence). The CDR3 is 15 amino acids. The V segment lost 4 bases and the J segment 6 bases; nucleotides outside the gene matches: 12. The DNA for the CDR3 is TGTGCCAGCAGTTTCAGCACCGGGACAGTCTTCGAGCAGTACTTC. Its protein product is CASSFSTGTVFEQYF.

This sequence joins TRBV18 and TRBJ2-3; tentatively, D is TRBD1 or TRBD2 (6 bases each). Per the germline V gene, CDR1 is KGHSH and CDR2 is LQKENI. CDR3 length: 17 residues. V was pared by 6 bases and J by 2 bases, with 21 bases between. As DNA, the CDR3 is TGTGCCAGCTCGCAAAATGCGGGACACTTAACCACAGATACGCAGTATTTT. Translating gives CASSQNAGHLTTDTQYF.

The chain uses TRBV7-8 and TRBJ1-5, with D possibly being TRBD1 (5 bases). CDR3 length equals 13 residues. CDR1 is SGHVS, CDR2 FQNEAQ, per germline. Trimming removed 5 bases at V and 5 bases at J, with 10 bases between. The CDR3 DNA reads TGTGCCAGCAGCCTACAGGATGATCAGCCCCAGCATTTT. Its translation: CASSLQDDQPQHF.

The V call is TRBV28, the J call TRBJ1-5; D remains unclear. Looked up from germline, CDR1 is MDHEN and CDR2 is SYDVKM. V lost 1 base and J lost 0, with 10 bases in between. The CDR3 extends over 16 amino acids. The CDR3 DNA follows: TGTGCCAGCAGTTTATCCCGGACCTATAGCAATCAGCCCCAGCATTTT. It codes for CASSLSRTYSNQPQHF.

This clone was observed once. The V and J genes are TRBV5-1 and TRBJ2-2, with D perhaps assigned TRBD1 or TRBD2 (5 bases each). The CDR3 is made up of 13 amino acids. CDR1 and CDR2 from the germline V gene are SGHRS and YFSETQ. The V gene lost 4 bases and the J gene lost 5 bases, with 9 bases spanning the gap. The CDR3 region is CASSEGSTGELFF. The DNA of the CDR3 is TGCGCCAGCAGCGAGGGGAGTACCGGGGAGCTGTTTTTT.

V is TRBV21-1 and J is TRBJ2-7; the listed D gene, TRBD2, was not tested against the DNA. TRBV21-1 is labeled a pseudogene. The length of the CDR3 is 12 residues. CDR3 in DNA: TGTGCCAGCAGCAAACCTGATTCCGGAGAGTACTTC. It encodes CASSKPDSGEYF.

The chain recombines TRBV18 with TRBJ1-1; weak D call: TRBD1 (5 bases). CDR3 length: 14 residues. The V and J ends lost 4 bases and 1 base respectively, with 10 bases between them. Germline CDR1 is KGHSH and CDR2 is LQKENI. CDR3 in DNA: TGTGCCAGCTCACGGGGCAGGGAGAACACTGAAGCTTTCTTT. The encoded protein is CASSRGRENTEAFF.

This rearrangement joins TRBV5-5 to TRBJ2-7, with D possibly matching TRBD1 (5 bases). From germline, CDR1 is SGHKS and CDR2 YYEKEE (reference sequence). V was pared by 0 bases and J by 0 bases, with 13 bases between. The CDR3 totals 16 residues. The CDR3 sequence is CASSLGTWLYSYEQYF. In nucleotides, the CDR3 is TGTGCCAGCAGCTTGGGGACATGGCTTTACTCCTACGAGCAGTACTTC.

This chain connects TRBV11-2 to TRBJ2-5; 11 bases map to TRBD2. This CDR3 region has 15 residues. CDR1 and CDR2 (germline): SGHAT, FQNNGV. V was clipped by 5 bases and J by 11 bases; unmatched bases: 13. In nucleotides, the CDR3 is TGTGCCAGCAGCGAAACTAGCGGGAGACGGTTTGAGCAGTACTTC. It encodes CASSETSGRRFEQYF.

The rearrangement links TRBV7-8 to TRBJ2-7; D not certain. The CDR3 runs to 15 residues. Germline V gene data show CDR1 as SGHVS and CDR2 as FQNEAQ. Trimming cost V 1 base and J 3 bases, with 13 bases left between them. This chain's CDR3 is CASSLGWQADYEQYF. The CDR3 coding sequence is TGTGCCAGCAGCTTAGGTTGGCAGGCCGACTACGAGCAGTACTTC.

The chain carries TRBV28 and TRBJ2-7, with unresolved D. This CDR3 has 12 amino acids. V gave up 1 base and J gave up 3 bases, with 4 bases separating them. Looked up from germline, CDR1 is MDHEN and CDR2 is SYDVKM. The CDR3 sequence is CASSLFDYEQYF. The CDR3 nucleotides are TGTGCCAGCAGTTTATTTGACTACGAGCAGTACTTC.

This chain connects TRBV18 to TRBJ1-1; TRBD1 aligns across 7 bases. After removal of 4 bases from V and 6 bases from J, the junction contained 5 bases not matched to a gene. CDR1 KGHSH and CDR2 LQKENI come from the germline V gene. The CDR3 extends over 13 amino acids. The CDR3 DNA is TGTGCCAGCTCACACGACAGGGTCCCTGAAGCTTTCTTT. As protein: CASSHDRVPEAFF.

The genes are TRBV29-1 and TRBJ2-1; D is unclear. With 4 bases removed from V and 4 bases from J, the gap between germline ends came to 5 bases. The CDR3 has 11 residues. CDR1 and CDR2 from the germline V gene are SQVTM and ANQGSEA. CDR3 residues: CSVGTYNEQFF. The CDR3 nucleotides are TGCAGCGTTGGTACTTACAATGAGCAGTTCTTC.

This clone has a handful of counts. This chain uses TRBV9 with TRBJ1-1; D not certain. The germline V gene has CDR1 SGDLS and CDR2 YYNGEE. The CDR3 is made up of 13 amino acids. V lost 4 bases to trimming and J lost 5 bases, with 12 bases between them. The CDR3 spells CASSPEGRTEAFF. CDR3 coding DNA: TGTGCCAGCAGCCCGGAAGGTCGGACTGAAGCTTTCTTT.

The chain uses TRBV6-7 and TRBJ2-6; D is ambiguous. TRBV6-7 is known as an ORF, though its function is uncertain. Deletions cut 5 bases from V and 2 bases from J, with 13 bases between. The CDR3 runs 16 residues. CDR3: CASSPRTRTGANVLTF. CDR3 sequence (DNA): TGTGCCAGCAGTCCGCGGACGCGAACTGGGGCCAACGTCCTGACTTTC.